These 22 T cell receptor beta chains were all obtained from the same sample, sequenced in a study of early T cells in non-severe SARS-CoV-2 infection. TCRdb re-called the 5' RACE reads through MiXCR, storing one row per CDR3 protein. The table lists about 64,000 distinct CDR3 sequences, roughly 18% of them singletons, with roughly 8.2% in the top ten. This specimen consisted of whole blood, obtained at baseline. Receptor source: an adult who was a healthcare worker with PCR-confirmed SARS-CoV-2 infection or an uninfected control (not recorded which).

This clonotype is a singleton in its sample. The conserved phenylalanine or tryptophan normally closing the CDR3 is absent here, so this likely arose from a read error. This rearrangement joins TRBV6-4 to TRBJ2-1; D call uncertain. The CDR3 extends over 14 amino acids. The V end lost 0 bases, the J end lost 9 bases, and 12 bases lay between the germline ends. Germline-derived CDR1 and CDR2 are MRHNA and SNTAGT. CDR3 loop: CASSDSLERGEQFL. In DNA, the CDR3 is TGTGCCAGCAGTGACTCGTTAGAGCGCGGTGAGCAGTTCCTC.

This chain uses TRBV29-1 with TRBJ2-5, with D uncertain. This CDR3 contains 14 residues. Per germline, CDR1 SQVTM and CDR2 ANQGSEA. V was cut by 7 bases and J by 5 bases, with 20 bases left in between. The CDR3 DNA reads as TGCAGCGCCCACCCCCCGGATTGGAAGGAGACCCAGTACTTC. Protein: CSAHPPDWKETQYF.

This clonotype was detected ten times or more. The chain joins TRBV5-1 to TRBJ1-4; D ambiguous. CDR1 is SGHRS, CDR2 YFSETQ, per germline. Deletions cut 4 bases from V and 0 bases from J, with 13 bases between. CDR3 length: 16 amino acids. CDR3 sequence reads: CASSPYQQSTNEKLFF. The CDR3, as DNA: TGCGCCAGCAGCCCATATCAACAGTCAACTAATGAAAAACTGTTTTTT.

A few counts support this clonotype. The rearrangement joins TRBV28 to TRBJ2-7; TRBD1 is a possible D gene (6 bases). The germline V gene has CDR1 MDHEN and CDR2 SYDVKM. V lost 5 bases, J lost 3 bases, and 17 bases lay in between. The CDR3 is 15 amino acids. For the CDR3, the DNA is TGTGCCAGCAGTCCTCCGTACGGGACATACTACGAGCAGTACTTC. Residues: CASSPPYGTYYEQYF.

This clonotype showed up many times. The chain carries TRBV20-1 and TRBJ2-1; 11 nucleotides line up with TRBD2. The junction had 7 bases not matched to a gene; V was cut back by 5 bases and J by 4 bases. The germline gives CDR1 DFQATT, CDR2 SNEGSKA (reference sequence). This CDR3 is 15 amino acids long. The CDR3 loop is CSAPQLAGVYNEQFF. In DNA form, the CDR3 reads TGCAGTGCTCCCCAACTAGCGGGAGTGTACAATGAGCAGTTCTTC.

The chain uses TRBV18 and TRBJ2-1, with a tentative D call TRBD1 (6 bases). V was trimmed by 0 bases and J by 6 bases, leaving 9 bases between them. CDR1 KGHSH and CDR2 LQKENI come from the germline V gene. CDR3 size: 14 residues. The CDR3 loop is CASSPPPGANEQFF. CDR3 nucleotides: TGTGCCAGCTCACCACCCCCAGGGGCCAATGAGCAGTTCTTC.

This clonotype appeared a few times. The DNA of the CDR3 is TGTGCCAGCAGCCTTGCGGGGCAGCTCCAAGAGACCCAGTACTTC. Residues: CASSLAGQLQETQYF. V is TRBV7-8 and J is TRBJ2-5; D may be TRBD2 (6 bases). The CDR3 contains 15 residues. Germline-derived CDR1 and CDR2 are SGHVS and FQNEAQ. V was shortened by 5 bases and J by 1 base, with 14 bases between the two germline ends.

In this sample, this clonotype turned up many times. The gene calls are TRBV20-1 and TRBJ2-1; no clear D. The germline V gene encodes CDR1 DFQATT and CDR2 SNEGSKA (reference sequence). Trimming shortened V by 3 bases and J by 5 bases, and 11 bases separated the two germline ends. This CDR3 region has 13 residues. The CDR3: CSARGPQNNEQFF. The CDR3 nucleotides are TGCAGTGCTAGGGGCCCCCAGAACAATGAGCAGTTCTTC.

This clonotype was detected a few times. CDR3 in amino acids: CASSSGQKNIQYF. For the CDR3, the DNA is TGTGCCAGCAGCTCCGGACAAAAAAACATTCAGTACTTC. The chain recombines TRBV7-2 with TRBJ2-4, with D tentatively TRBD1 (5 bases). The CDR3 covers 13 residues. Germline CDR1 SGHTA, CDR2 FQGNSA. Deletions cut 4 bases from V and 4 bases from J, with 8 bases between.

CDR3 nucleotides: TGTGCCACTACAGCTGGGAGGAACAGCAATGAGCAGTTCTTC. Translation: CATTAGRNSNEQFF. The chain employs TRBV6-1 and TRBJ2-1, with D possibly being TRBD2 (6 bases). Germline V gene data show CDR1 as MNHNS and CDR2 as SASEGT. The V end was cut by 10 bases, the J end by 6 bases, with 19 bases between. CDR3 length equals 14 residues.

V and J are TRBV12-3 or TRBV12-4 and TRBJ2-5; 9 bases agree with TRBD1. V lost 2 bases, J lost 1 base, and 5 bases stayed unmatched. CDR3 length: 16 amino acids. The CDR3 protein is CASSLTGGGLQETQYF. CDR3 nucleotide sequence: TGTGCCAGCAGTTTAACAGGGGGCGGGCTCCAAGAGACCCAGTACTTC.

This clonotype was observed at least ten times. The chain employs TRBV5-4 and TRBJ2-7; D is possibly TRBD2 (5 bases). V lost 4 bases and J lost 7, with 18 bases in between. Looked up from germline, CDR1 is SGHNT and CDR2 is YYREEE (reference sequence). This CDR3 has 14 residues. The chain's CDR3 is CASSADGGYREQYF. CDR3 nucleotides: TGTGCCAGCAGCGCGGACGGAGGCTATCGGGAGCAGTACTTC. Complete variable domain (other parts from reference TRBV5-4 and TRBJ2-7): ETGVTQSPTHLIKTRGQQVTLRCSSQSGHNTVSWYQQALGQGPQFIFQYYREEENGRGNFPPRFSGLQFPNYSSELNVNALELDDSALYLCASSADGGYREQYFGPGTRLTVT.

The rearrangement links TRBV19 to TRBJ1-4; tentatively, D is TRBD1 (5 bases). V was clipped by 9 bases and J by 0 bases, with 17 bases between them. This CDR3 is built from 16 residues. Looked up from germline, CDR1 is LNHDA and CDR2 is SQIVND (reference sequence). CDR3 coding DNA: TGTGCCAGCAGACGCGACAGAACTGCAACTAATGAAAAACTGTTTTTT. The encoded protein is CASRRDRTATNEKLFF.

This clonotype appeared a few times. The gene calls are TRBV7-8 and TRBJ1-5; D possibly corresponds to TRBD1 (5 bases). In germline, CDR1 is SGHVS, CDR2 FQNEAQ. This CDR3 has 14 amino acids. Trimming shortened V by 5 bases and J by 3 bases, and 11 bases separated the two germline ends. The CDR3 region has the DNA TGTGCCAGCAGCAGCCGGGGCACCAATCAGCCCCAGCATTTT. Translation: CASSSRGTNQPQHF. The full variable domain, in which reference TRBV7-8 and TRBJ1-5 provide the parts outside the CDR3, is GAGVSQSPRYKVAKRGQDVALRCDPISGHVSLFWYQQALGQGPEFLTYFQNEAQLDKSGLPSDRFFAERPEGSVSTLKIQRTQQEDSAVYLCASSSRGTNQPQHFGDGTRLSIL.

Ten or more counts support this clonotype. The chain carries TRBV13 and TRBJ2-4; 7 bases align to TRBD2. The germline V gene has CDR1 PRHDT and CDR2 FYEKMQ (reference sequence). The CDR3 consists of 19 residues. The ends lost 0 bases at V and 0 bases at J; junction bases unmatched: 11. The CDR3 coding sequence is TGTGCCAGCAGCTTAGGCTTAGGGGCTAGCGGACTAGCCAAAAACATTCAGTACTTC. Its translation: CASSLGLGASGLAKNIQYF.

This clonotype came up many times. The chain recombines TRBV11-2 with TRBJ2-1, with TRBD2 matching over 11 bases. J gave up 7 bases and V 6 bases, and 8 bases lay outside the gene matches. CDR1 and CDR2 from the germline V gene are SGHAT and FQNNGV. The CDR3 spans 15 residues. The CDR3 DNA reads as TGTGCCAGCAGTTCGGGGACTAGCGGCTTAAATGAGCAGTTCTTC. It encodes CASSSGTSGLNEQFF.

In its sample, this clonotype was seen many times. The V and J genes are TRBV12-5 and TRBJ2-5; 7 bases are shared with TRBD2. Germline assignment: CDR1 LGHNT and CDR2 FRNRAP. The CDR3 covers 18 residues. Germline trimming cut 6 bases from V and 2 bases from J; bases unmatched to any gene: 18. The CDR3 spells CASGHGVVGGSLQETQYF. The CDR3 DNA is TGTGCTAGTGGACACGGCGTGGTGGGCGGGAGTCTTCAAGAGACCCAGTACTTC. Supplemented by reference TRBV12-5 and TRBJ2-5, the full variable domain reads DARVTQTPRHKVTEMGQEVTMRCQPILGHNTVFWYRQTMMQGLELLAYFRNRAPLDDSGMPKDRFSAEMPDATLATLKIQPSEPRDSAVYFCASGHGVVGGSLQETQYFGPGTRLLVL.

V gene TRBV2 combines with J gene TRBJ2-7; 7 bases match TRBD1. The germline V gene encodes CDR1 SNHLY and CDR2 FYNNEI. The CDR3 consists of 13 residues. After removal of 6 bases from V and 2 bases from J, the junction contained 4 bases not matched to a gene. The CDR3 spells CASRVGQAYEQYF. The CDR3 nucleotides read TGTGCCAGCAGGGTCGGACAGGCCTACGAGCAGTACTTC.

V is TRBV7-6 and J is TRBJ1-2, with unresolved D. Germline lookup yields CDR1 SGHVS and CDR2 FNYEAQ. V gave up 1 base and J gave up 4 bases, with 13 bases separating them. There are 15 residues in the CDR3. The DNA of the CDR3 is TGTGCCAGCAGCTTAGGGGTGGCAGGATTCTATGGCTACACCTTC. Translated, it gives CASSLGVAGFYGYTF.

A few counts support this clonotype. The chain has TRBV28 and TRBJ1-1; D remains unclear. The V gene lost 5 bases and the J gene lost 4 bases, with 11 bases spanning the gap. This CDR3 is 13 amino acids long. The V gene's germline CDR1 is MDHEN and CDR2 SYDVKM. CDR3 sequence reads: CASSGVGVTEAFF. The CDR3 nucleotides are TGTGCCAGCAGTGGAGTTGGGGTCACTGAAGCTTTCTTT.

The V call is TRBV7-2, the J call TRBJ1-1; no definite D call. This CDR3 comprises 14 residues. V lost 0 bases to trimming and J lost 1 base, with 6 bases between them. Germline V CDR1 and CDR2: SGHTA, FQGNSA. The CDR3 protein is CASSLAAGNTEAFF. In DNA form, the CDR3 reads TGTGCCAGCAGCTTAGCGGCAGGGAACACTGAAGCTTTCTTT.

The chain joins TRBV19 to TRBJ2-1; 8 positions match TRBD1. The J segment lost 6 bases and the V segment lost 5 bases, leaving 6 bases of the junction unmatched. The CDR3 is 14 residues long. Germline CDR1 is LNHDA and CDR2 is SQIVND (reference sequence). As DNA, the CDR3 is TGTGCCAGTAGTGTCCGGGACAGGAGCAATGAGCAGTTCTTC. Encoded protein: CASSVRDRSNEQFF.